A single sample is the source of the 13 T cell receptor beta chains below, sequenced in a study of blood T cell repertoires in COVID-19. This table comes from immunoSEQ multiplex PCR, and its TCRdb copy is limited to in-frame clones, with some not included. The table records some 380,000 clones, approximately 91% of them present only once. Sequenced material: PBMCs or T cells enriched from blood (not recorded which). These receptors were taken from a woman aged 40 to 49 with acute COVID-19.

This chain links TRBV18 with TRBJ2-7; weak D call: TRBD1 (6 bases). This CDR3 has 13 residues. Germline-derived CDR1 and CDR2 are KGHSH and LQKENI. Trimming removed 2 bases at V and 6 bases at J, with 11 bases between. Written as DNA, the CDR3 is TGTGCCAGCTCACCAGGGGGCCCCGGCGAGCAGTACTTC. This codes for CASSPGGPGEQYF. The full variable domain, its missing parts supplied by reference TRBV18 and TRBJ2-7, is NAGVMQNPRHLVRRRGQEARLRCSPMKGHSHVYWYRQLPEEGLKFMVYLQKENIIDESGMPKERFSAEFPKEGPSILRIQQVVRGDSAAYFCASSPGGPGEQYFGPGTRLTVT.

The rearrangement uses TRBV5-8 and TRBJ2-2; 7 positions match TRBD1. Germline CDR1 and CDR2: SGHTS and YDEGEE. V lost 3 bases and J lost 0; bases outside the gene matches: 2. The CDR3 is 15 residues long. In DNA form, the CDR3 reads TGTGCCAGCAGCTCCGGGACAGCGAACACCGGGGAGCTGTTTTTT. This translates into CASSSGTANTGELFF.

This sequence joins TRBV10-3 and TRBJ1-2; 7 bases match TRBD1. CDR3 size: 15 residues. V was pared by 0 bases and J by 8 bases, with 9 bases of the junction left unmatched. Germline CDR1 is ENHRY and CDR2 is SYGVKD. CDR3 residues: CAISESTGTVGGYTF. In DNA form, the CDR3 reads TGTGCCATCAGTGAGTCGACAGGGACAGTCGGCGGCTACACCTTC.

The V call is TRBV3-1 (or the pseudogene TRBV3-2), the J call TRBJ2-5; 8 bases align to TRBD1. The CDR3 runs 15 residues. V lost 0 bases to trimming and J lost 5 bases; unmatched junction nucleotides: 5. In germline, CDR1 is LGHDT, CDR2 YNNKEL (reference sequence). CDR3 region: CASSQDAGGRETQYF. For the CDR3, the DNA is TGTGCCAGCAGCCAAGATGCAGGGGGCAGGGAGACCCAGTACTTC.

CDR3 sequence reads: CATSREEGGHQPQHF. The CDR3 DNA sequence: TGTGCCACCAGCAGAGAAGAGGGAGGCCATCAGCCCCAGCATTTT. The chain links TRBV15 to TRBJ1-5; D is uncertain. The CDR3 has 15 residues. Germline CDR1 is LNHNV and CDR2 is YYDKDF (reference sequence). Deletions cut 0 bases from V and 5 bases from J, with 11 bases between.

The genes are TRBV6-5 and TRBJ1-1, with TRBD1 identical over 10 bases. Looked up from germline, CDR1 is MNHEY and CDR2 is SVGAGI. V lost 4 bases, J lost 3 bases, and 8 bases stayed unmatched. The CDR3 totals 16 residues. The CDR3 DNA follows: TGTGCCAGCAGTTGGCCGGGACAGGGGAGGGACACTGAAGCTTTCTTT. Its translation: CASSWPGQGRDTEAFF.

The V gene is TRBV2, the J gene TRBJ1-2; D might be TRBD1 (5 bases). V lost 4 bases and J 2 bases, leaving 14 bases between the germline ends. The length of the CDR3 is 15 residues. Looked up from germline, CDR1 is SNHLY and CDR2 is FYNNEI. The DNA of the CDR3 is TGTGCCAGCAGTGTTCAAGGGACTCGCAACTATGGCTACACCTTC. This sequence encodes CASSVQGTRNYGYTF.

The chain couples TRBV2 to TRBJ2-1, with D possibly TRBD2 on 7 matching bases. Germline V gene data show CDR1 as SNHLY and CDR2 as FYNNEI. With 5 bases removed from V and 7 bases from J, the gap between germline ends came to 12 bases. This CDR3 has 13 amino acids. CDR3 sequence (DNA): TGTGCCAGCAGTATAGGGGGGGGGAATGAGCAGTTCTTC. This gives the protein CASSIGGGNEQFF.

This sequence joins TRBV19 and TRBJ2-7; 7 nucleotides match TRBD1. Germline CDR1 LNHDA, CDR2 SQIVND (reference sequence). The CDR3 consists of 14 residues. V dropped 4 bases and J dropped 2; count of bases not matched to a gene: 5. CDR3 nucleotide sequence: TGTGCCAGTAGTACTCAGACAGGGACCTACGAGCAGTACTTC. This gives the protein CASSTQTGTYEQYF.

CDR3: CASSFSGTGGYEQYF. The CDR3 nucleotides are TGTGCCAGCAGTTTCTCCGGGACAGGGGGTTACGAGCAGTACTTC. V is TRBV27 and J is TRBJ2-7; 11 nucleotides line up with TRBD1. There are 15 residues in the CDR3. CDR1 is MNHEY and CDR2 is SMNVEV in the germline V gene (reference sequence). V was pared by 3 bases and J by 4 bases, with 5 bases of the junction left unmatched.

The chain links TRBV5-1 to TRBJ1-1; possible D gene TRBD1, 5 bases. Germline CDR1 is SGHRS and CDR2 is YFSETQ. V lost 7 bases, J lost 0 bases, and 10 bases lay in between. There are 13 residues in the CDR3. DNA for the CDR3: TGCGCCAGCGGGGCAGAGGTGAACACTGAAGCTTTCTTT. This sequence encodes CASGAEVNTEAFF.

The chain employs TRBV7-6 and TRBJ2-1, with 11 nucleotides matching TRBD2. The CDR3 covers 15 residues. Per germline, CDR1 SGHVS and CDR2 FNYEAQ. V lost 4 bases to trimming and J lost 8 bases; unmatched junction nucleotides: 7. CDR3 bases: TGTGCCAGCAGCTCTCTAGCGGGGGGTCAGTATGAGCAGTTCTTC. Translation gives CASSSLAGGQYEQFF.

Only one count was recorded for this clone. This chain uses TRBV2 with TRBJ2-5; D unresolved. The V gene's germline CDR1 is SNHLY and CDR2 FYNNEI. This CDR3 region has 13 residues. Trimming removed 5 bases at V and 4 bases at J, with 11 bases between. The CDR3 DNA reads TGTGCCAGCAGTAGAGACTCGGGAGAGACCCAGTACTTC. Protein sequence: CASSRDSGETQYF.